This TCR beta chain originates from a study of blood T cell repertoires in COVID-19. For the study at large: Researchers got acute and convalescent COVID-19 samples from the United States, Italy and Spain. The cDNA or gDNA used as material had been derived from T cells, B-cell-depleted T cells, or PBMCs.

In the study's own analysis: Amplifying reference gene primers gave estimates of nucleated cell counts. Profiled with immunoSEQ multiplex PCR; TCRdb holds only in-frame clones, not every one. That table supplies the V and J calls and clone size; D and trimming were determined from the DNA. The profile shows some 190,000 clones, 88% of them singletons. This CDR3 contains 19 residues. After removal of 7 bases from V and 0 bases from J, the junction contained 15 bases not matched to a gene. V is TRBV23-1 and J is TRBJ1-4; 9 bases line up with TRBD1. TRBV23-1 is annotated as an ORF whose role is uncertain. The TCR was taken from a human donor in a cohort sampled during active COVID-19. Input material: peripheral blood. The DNA for the CDR3 is TGCGCCAGCAAGGACTACGGGACAGGGCCTTCTGCAACTAATGAAAAACTGTTTTTT. Protein: CASKDYGTGPSATNEKLFF.